The 30 T cell receptor beta chains reported below all come from one sample, sequenced in a study of PD-1 blockade in classical Hodgkin lymphoma. As for time point: cycle 4 day 1 (C4D1), after 6 weeks of nivolumab. After autologous stem cell transplantation all patients relapsed, and prior brentuximab vedotin exposure differed between cohorts. Magnetic negative selection of thawed PBMCs was the method by which CD4+ T cells were purified. Clones were read by immunoSEQ multiplex PCR, and TCRdb kept only the in-frame ones, dropping some. This sample has 25,000 to 35,000 clones, with 75% to 90% found just once. Material: CD4+ T cells from blood, obtained before the fourth cycle of nivolumab. Receptor source: a human donor with classical Hodgkin lymphoma.

The rearrangement uses TRBV29-1 and TRBJ1-6; 7 bases fit TRBD1. In germline, CDR1 is SQVTM, CDR2 ANQGSEA. V lost 6 bases to trimming and J lost 4 bases; unmatched junction nucleotides: 6. The CDR3 spans 14 residues. CDR3: CSVRQGSYNSPLHF. Written as DNA, the CDR3 is TGCAGCGTCCGACAGGGATCTTATAATTCACCCCTCCACTTT.

The chain carries TRBV11-2 and TRBJ2-7; either TRBD1 or TRBD2 may fit D (5 bases each). The CDR3 totals 17 residues. Germline lookup yields CDR1 SGHAT and CDR2 FQNNGV. The V end was cut by 5 bases, the J end by 3 bases, with 23 bases between. The CDR3 sequence is CASSPGDWGPPDYEQYF. The CDR3 DNA follows: TGTGCCAGCAGCCCAGGTGATTGGGGACCCCCTGACTACGAGCAGTACTTC.

The chain links TRBV7-9 to TRBJ1-1; maybe TRBD1 (6 bases). Germline values: CDR1 SEHNR, CDR2 FQNEAQ (reference sequence). The V and J ends lost 5 bases and 6 bases respectively, with 16 bases between them. The CDR3 has 14 residues. CDR3 coding DNA: TGTGCCAGCAGCAGATCGGGGGGCAAAGCTGAAGCTTTCTTT. Translation gives CASSRSGGKAEAFF.

The rearrangement uses TRBV19 and TRBJ2-6, with 9 bases matching TRBD1. The CDR3 has 15 residues. V gave up 5 bases and J gave up 12 bases; unmatched junction bases: 11. Germline CDR1 LNHDA, CDR2 SQIVND (reference sequence). Here the CDR3 reads CASSYPGQGLGVLTF. CDR3 DNA sequence: TGTGCCAGTAGTTACCCGGGACAGGGCTTGGGCGTCCTGACTTTC.

V is TRBV6-6 and J is TRBJ2-3, with 8 nucleotides matching TRBD2. CDR1 is MNHNY and CDR2 is SVGAGI in the germline V gene (reference sequence). The length of the CDR3 is 15 residues. V gave up 5 bases and J gave up 1 base; unmatched junction bases: 5. In nucleotides, the CDR3 is TGTGCCAGCAGTGGCGGGACTAGACGCACAGATACGCAGTATTTT. Residues: CASSGGTRRTDTQYF.

There are a few counts of this clone. V gene TRBV10-3 combines with J gene TRBJ1-4; D is perhaps TRBD1 (5 bases). V dropped 6 bases and J dropped 8 bases, with 13 bases sitting between them. The CDR3 length is 13 residues. The germline gives CDR1 ENHRY, CDR2 SYGVKD. DNA of the CDR3: TGTGCCATCAGGCCCGGGGCAGGAGAAAAACTGTTTTTT. This gives the protein CAIRPGAGEKLFF.

The chain has TRBV7-9 and TRBJ2-7; TRBD2 agrees at 9 bases. CDR1 and CDR2 (germline): SEHNR, FQNEAQ (reference sequence). This CDR3 contains 16 residues. With 8 bases clipped from V and 2 bases from J, the junction kept 13 bases outside the gene matches. The CDR3 coding sequence is TGTGCCAGCGGCCCTGCGACTAGCGGAGGCCCCTACGAGCAGTACTTC. This sequence encodes CASGPATSGGPYEQYF.

V and J are TRBV5-1 and TRBJ1-2; D is possibly TRBD1 (5 bases). The germline gives CDR1 SGHRS, CDR2 YFSETQ. The V and J ends lost 4 bases and 10 bases respectively, with 14 bases between them. The CDR3 consists of 12 residues. The CDR3 region has the DNA TGCGCCAGCAGCCCGGACACACACCCCTACACCTTC. It codes for CASSPDTHPYTF.

This clone is a singleton in its sample. V is TRBV9 and J is TRBJ1-4; D call uncertain. From germline, CDR1 is SGDLS and CDR2 YYNGEE. This CDR3 spans 14 amino acids. With 4 bases removed from V and 3 bases from J, the gap between germline ends came to 10 bases. The DNA of the CDR3 is TGTGCCAGCAGCATAGGACGGTCTAATGAAAAACTGTTTTTT. This encodes CASSIGRSNEKLFF.

This chain uses TRBV29-1 with TRBJ2-7, with D tentatively TRBD1 (6 bases). Between the trimmed V and J ends, which lost 6 bases and 2 bases, there was a span of 11 bases. This CDR3 region has 12 residues. The germline V gene has CDR1 SQVTM and CDR2 ANQGSEA. In DNA form, the CDR3 reads TGCAGCGTCAAAAAGGGGGCCTACGAGCAGTACTTC. It specifies CSVKKGAYEQYF.

The chain combines TRBV6-5 with TRBJ1-6, with 7 bases aligning to TRBD1. CDR1 and CDR2 from the germline V gene are MNHEY and SVGAGI. V lost 6 bases and J lost 7; bases outside the gene matches: 3. This CDR3 is 13 amino acids long. CDR3 sequence reads: CASRSDRNSPLHF. The CDR3 DNA sequence: TGTGCCAGCAGGTCGGACAGGAATTCACCCCTCCACTTT.

This clone showed up just a few times. V and J are TRBV18 and TRBJ1-4; D unresolved. CDR1 and CDR2 from the germline V gene are KGHSH and LQKENI. CDR3 length: 13 residues. The germline V and J ends were trimmed by 3 bases and 7 bases, with 9 bases remaining between them. CDR3 sequence (DNA): TGTGCCAGCTCACCTCGGGAGGGTGAAAAACTGTTTTTT. Its translation: CASSPREGEKLFF.

The chain recombines TRBV5-6 with TRBJ1-1, with D possibly TRBD1 on 5 matching bases. Germline CDR1 and CDR2: SGHDT and YYEEEE. The CDR3 extends over 15 amino acids. V gave up 2 bases and J gave up 4 bases, with 15 bases separating them. CDR3 bases: TGTGCCAGCAGCTTCCGACAGAACGTCGTCACTGAAGCTTTCTTT. This encodes CASSFRQNVVTEAFF.

This sequence joins TRBV10-3 and TRBJ2-5; tentative D call: TRBD1 (7 bases). This CDR3 has 15 amino acids. Germline CDR1 is ENHRY and CDR2 is SYGVKD. V was cut by 0 bases and J by 5 bases, with 13 bases left in between. The CDR3 bases are TGTGCCATCAGTGAGTCAGGGGGCGCGGGGGAGACCCAGTACTTC. Amino acids: CAISESGGAGETQYF.

J is TRBJ1-1 and V is TRBV19; a possible D gene is TRBD1 (5 bases). This CDR3 spans 13 amino acids. V was pared by 5 bases and J by 4 bases, with 11 bases between. Germline CDR1 reads LNHDA; CDR2 reads SQIVND (reference sequence). The DNA for the CDR3 is TGTGCCAGTAGTCGCCAGGGCATCACTGAAGCTTTCTTT. It is translated as CASSRQGITEAFF.

This clone was seen more than once but under ten times. The chain couples TRBV5-1 to TRBJ1-2, with TRBD1 as a possible D gene (6 bases). CDR3 size: 15 residues. V shed 3 bases and J shed 4 bases, with 16 bases lying between them. CDR1 is SGHRS and CDR2 is YFSETQ in the germline V gene. CDR3 sequence reads: CASSSQGRVVYGYTF. The CDR3 DNA sequence: TGCGCCAGCAGCTCCCAGGGGCGGGTGGTCTATGGCTACACCTTC.

The chain couples TRBV4-3 to TRBJ1-5; D might be TRBD1 (5 bases). Germline values: CDR1 LGHNA, CDR2 YSLEER. The CDR3 sequence is 14 residues long. The V gene lost 4 bases and the J gene lost 3 bases, with 10 bases spanning the gap. The CDR3 sequence is CASSLARDNQPQHF. Written as DNA, the CDR3 is TGCGCCAGCAGCCTTGCCAGGGACAATCAGCCCCAGCATTTT.

This clone was counted once. The rearrangement uses TRBV6-6 and TRBJ1-2, with 8 bases lining up with TRBD1. Germline CDR1 is MNHNY and CDR2 is SVGAGI (reference sequence). V was pared by 7 bases and J by 0 bases, with 10 bases of the junction left unmatched. The CDR3 contains 16 residues. CDR3 residues: CASNPLGQGANYGYTF. DNA for the CDR3: TGTGCCAGCAACCCCCTTGGACAGGGAGCTAACTATGGCTACACCTTC.

The chain recombines TRBV18 with TRBJ1-2, with D possibly matching TRBD1 (5 bases). Trimming stripped 1 base from V and 2 bases from J, with 14 bases between. This CDR3 is built from 16 residues. Per germline, CDR1 KGHSH and CDR2 LQKENI. CDR3 residues: CASSPRSGGANYGYTF. The DNA for the CDR3 is TGTGCCAGCTCACCACGTTCCGGAGGGGCGAACTATGGCTACACCTTC.

The chain uses TRBV28 and TRBJ1-3; 7 bases map to TRBD1. The CDR3 length is 14 residues. Trimming cost V 6 bases and J 3 bases; bases outside gene matches: 5. Per the germline V gene, CDR1 is MDHEN and CDR2 is SYDVKM. The chain's CDR3 is CASRIQGIGNTIYF. The CDR3 nucleotides are TGTGCCAGCAGAATACAGGGGATTGGAAACACCATATATTTT.

CDR3 sequence: CASSLRPGVSDTQYF. DNA of the CDR3: TGTGCCAGCAGTTTAAGGCCGGGAGTATCAGATACGCAGTATTTT. The V gene is TRBV27, the J gene TRBJ2-3; weak D call: TRBD2 (6 bases). Trimming pared 2 bases from V and 4 bases from J, leaving 13 bases between. This CDR3 is built from 15 residues. In germline, CDR1 is MNHEY, CDR2 SMNVEV (reference sequence).

The V and J genes are TRBV10-1 and TRBJ2-1, with TRBD1 matching 9 bases. The CDR3 spans 14 residues. Germline CDR1 is WNHNN and CDR2 is SYGVQD (reference sequence). V gave up 5 bases and J gave up 8 bases; unmatched junction bases: 7. In DNA form, the CDR3 reads TGCGCCAGCAGTTTGACAGGGGGGTACTATGAGCAGTTCTTC. Translated: CASSLTGGYYEQFF.

This chain joins TRBV5-6 and TRBJ2-7; D possibly corresponds to TRBD1 (6 bases). Trimming removed 0 bases from V and 3 bases from J, with 10 bases in between. The CDR3 consists of 14 residues. Germline loops: CDR1 SGHDT, CDR2 YYEEEE. DNA of the CDR3: TGTGCCAGCAGCTTGGACAGGGTGGGCTACGAGCAGTACTTC. This codes for CASSLDRVGYEQYF. The full variable domain, its missing parts supplied by reference TRBV5-6 and TRBJ2-7, is DAGVTQSPTHLIKTRGQQVTLRCSPKSGHDTVSWYQQALGQGPQFIFQYYEEEERQRGNFPDRFSGHQFPNYSSELNVNALLLGDSALYLCASSLDRVGYEQYFGPGTRLTVT.

This CDR3 is CAWSPIREQYF. Written as DNA, the CDR3 is TGTGCCTGGAGTCCGATCCGGGAGCAGTACTTC. The rearrangement links TRBV30 to TRBJ2-7; no clear D. This CDR3 spans 11 amino acids. From germline, CDR1 is GTSNPN and CDR2 SVGIG (reference sequence). Trimming cost V 2 bases and J 7 bases, with 9 bases left between them.

The chain is built from TRBV9 and TRBJ1-4; D is perhaps TRBD1 (5 bases). CDR1 SGDLS and CDR2 YYNGEE come from the germline V gene. V was pared by 3 bases and J by 4 bases, with 13 bases between. The CDR3 has 15 amino acids. The CDR3 region is CASSAGTSNNEKLFF. Written as DNA, the CDR3 is TGTGCCAGCAGCGCCGGGACCAGCAATAATGAAAAACTGTTTTTT.

V and J are TRBV4-1 and TRBJ1-1; 9 bases are shared with TRBD1. This CDR3 comprises 15 residues. After removal of 4 bases from V and 6 bases from J, the junction contained 9 bases not matched to a gene. CDR1 MGHRA and CDR2 YSYEKL come from the germline V gene. CDR3 in DNA: TGCGCCAGCAGCCGCAGGACAGGGGAAGTGGCTGAAGCTTTCTTT. Protein sequence: CASSRRTGEVAEAFF.

The chain employs TRBV5-4 and TRBJ2-7; TRBD2 aligns across 8 bases. The junction had 6 bases not matched to a gene; V was cut back by 1 base and J by 0 bases. The germline V gene has CDR1 SGHNT and CDR2 YYREEE (reference sequence). This CDR3 comprises 16 residues. In DNA form, the CDR3 reads TGTGCCAGCAGCTTGAGATCCGGGGGGGCCTCCTACGAGCAGTACTTC. Translating gives CASSLRSGGASYEQYF.

The CDR3 sequence: CAISERTITDTQYF. Written as DNA, the CDR3 is TGTGCCATCAGTGAGAGGACAATAACAGATACGCAGTATTTT. This chain uses TRBV10-3 with TRBJ2-3; perhaps TRBD1 as D (5 bases). The length of the CDR3 is 14 residues. The V end was cut by 2 bases, the J end by 3 bases, with 9 bases between. CDR1 is ENHRY, CDR2 SYGVKD, per germline.

V is TRBV29-1 and J is TRBJ1-2; a weak D match, TRBD1 (6 bases). V lost 5 bases, J lost 4 bases, and 17 bases lay in between. The V gene's germline CDR1 is SQVTM and CDR2 ANQGSEA. The CDR3 is 14 amino acids. The CDR3 DNA is TGCAGCGTTTATAGTGGGGGGCTTGGCTATGGCTACACCTTC. Translated, it gives CSVYSGGLGYGYTF.

J is TRBJ1-1 and V is TRBV4-1; D call uncertain. Per the germline V gene, CDR1 is MGHRA and CDR2 is YSYEKL. Trimming stripped 0 bases from V and 9 bases from J, with 14 bases between. The CDR3 consists of 14 residues. The CDR3 region is CASSQDAQGRQAFF. Here the CDR3 DNA reads TGCGCCAGCAGCCAAGACGCTCAAGGTAGACAAGCTTTCTTT.